Listed here are 14 T cell receptor beta chains from one sample, sequenced in a study of blood T cell repertoires in COVID-19. Measured with immunoSEQ multiplex PCR; TCRdb has only the in-frame clones, and not every one. The repertoire holds some 310,000 clones, with around nine tenths as singletons. Sequenced: PBMCs or T cells enriched from blood (not recorded which). These receptors all come from a woman in her twenties or thirties who had recovered from COVID-19.

The CDR3 loop is CASTDQGLSEQYF. CDR3 in DNA: TGTGCCAGCACCGATCAGGGTCTTAGCGAGCAGTACTTC. The chain recombines TRBV5-4 with TRBJ2-7; possibly TRBD1 for D (5 bases). CDR1 and CDR2 from the germline V gene are SGHNT and YYREEE (reference sequence). This CDR3 spans 13 amino acids. Deletions cut 6 bases from V and 6 bases from J, with 16 bases between.

This chain connects TRBV11-2 to TRBJ1-1; perhaps TRBD1 as D (6 bases). Deletions cut 1 base from V and 3 bases from J, with 9 bases between. Germline CDR1 and CDR2: SGHAT and FQNNGV. This CDR3 is 14 amino acids long. The CDR3 coding sequence is TGTGCCAGCAGCTTAGCGCAGGGGTACACTGAAGCTTTCTTT. Amino acid sequence: CASSLAQGYTEAFF.

The chain carries TRBV19 and TRBJ2-1; tentative D call: TRBD2 (6 bases). The V gene lost 6 bases and the J gene lost 10 bases, with 19 bases spanning the gap. CDR1 is LNHDA, CDR2 SQIVND, per germline (reference sequence). The CDR3 totals 14 residues. The CDR3 region is CASSSSGGSSEQFF. In DNA, the CDR3 is TGTGCCAGTAGCAGCTCCGGAGGGTCCAGCGAGCAGTTCTTC.

This chain links TRBV5-1 with TRBJ1-4; the match to TRBD1 covers 7 bases. Germline V gene data show CDR1 as SGHRS and CDR2 as YFSETQ. CDR3 length equals 15 residues. Germline trimming cut 4 bases from V and 8 bases from J; bases unmatched to any gene: 11. As DNA, the CDR3 is TGCGCCAGCAGCCCCTCGACAGGGAAATTAGAAAAACTGTTTTTT. This translates into CASSPSTGKLEKLFF.

This clone was seen once. The chain joins TRBV5-1 to TRBJ2-7; 11 nucleotides align to TRBD2. The CDR3 has 16 amino acids. The germline V gene has CDR1 SGHRS and CDR2 YFSETQ. The trim removed 4 bases at V and 4 bases at J, leaving 10 bases unmatched. For the CDR3, the DNA is TGCGCCAGCAGCAAGGGACTAGCGGCGGAGGGGTACGAGCAGTACTTC. Protein sequence: CASSKGLAAEGYEQYF.

The chain has TRBV4-1 and TRBJ2-1, with TRBD2 matching over 9 bases. Per the germline V gene, CDR1 is MGHRA and CDR2 is YSYEKL. This CDR3 comprises 16 residues. The V and J ends lost 1 base and 2 bases, in that order; junction bases with no gene match: 3. This CDR3 reads CASSQGTSATYNEQFF. Here the CDR3 DNA reads TGCGCCAGCAGCCAAGGGACTAGCGCAACCTACAATGAGCAGTTCTTC.

The chain carries TRBV5-8 and TRBJ2-7, with D possibly matching TRBD2 (6 bases). Germline CDR1 reads SGHTS; CDR2 reads YDEGEE. The V end lost 4 bases, the J end lost 0 bases, and 23 bases lay between the germline ends. The CDR3 is 18 amino acids. CDR3: CASSPREAGTLSSYEQYF. In DNA form, the CDR3 reads TGTGCCAGCAGCCCGAGGGAAGCGGGCACATTAAGCTCCTACGAGCAGTACTTC.

Turning to this clone: Germline and junction disagree at one end, which may indicate a read error. The chain links TRBV6-5 to TRBJ1-2; unclear D gene. Per germline, CDR1 MNHEY and CDR2 SVGAGI. The CDR3 has 14 amino acids. In DNA form, the CDR3 reads TGTGCCAGCAGCCAATCAAGAGTTAACTATGACTACACCTTC. Protein: CASSQSRVNYDYTF.

Remarks on this clone: This sample includes further DNA sequences coding for the same CDR3. This rearrangement joins TRBV9 to TRBJ2-3, with D hard to call. The V gene's germline CDR1 is SGDLS and CDR2 YYNGEE. V shed 0 bases and J shed 5 bases, with 7 bases lying between them. The CDR3 extends over 13 amino acids. The CDR3 spells CASSVVSGDTQYF. The CDR3 region has the DNA TGTGCCAGCAGCGTAGTATCCGGAGATACGCAGTATTTT.

The sample holds one count of this clone. Other DNA sequences in the sample encode the same CDR3. The chain combines TRBV5-1 with TRBJ1-3; the D gene is possibly TRBD1 (5 bases). With 0 bases removed from V and 2 bases from J, the gap between germline ends came to 6 bases. Germline loops: CDR1 SGHRS, CDR2 YFSETQ. The CDR3 has 14 amino acids. As DNA, the CDR3 is TGCGCCAGCAGCTTGGGGACAACTGGAAACACCATATATTTT. It yields the protein CASSLGTTGNTIYF.

The rearrangement uses TRBV6-2 or TRBV6-3 and TRBJ1-1; D not certain. Trimming shortened V by 2 bases and J by 6 bases, and 7 bases separated the two germline ends. CDR3 length: 12 amino acids. Looked up from germline, CDR1 is MNHEY and CDR2 is SVGEGT. The DNA of the CDR3 is TGTGCCAGCAGTTACCGCCAGGCTGAAGCTTTCTTT. This codes for CASSYRQAEAFF.

This clone appeared once. J is TRBJ2-1 and V is TRBV6-5, with 7 bases aligning to TRBD1. The V and J ends lost 6 bases and 4 bases, in that order; junction bases with no gene match: 9. The CDR3 sequence is 15 residues long. Germline values: CDR1 MNHEY, CDR2 SVGAGI. CDR3 nucleotide sequence: TGTGCCAGCAGATCATCCGGGACAGTATACAATGAGCAGTTCTTC. It codes for CASRSSGTVYNEQFF.

The rearrangement links TRBV28 to TRBJ1-1; 9 bases match TRBD1. CDR3 length: 14 residues. J gave up 1 base and V 6 bases, and 3 bases lay outside the gene matches. Germline V CDR1 and CDR2: MDHEN, SYDVKM. The CDR3 DNA reads as TGTGCCAGCAGCCCGGGACAGGGGAACACTGAAGCTTTCTTT. Translating gives CASSPGQGNTEAFF.

This chain joins TRBV29-1 and TRBJ2-2; tentative D call: TRBD2 (6 bases). This CDR3 comprises 13 residues. CDR1 SQVTM and CDR2 ANQGSEA come from the germline V gene. The V gene lost 3 bases and the J gene lost 6 bases, with 11 bases spanning the gap. This CDR3 reads CSVDGGSPGELFF. The DNA for the CDR3 is TGCAGCGTTGACGGGGGATCTCCCGGGGAGCTGTTTTTT.